Listed below are T cell receptor beta chains from one sample, sequenced in a study of blood T cell repertoires in COVID-19. Libraries were prepared by immunoSEQ multiplex PCR; TCRdb keeps only in-frame clonotypes and omits some of them. Seen here are some 87,000 clones, about four fifths observed once, and the top ten hold 35% to 40%. Sequences were obtained from peripheral blood. The receptors were gathered from a man older than 75 with active or convalescent COVID-19. Each CDR3 is given with its conserved first and last residue. D genes are given only for firm matches. Only part of the rows carry a size: once, few, many, or a class if the clone is expanded.

>-|few|TRBJ2-7|TRBV11-2
TGTGCCAGCAGCTTAACCCAGGGTTCCGAGCAGTACTTC
CASSLTQGSEQYF
>-|-|TRBJ2-3|TRBV30
TGTGCCTGGAGGGACTTCAGCACAGATACGCAGTATTTT
CAWRDFSTDTQYF
>TRBD2|-|TRBJ2-1|TRBV5-4
TGTGCCAGCAGCCCGATGTTTACTAGCGCCCGGAGCTCCTACAATGAGCAGTTCTTC
CASSPMFTSARSSYNEQFF
>TRBD1|-|TRBJ1-6|TRBV5-8
TGTGCCAGCAGCCAGGGACAGAACCCTTCACCCCTCCACTTT
CASSQGQNPSPLHF
>-|-|TRBJ1-1|TRBV14
TGTGCCAGCAGCTATAAGAGGAACACTGAAGCTTTCTTT
CASSYKRNTEAFF
>TRBD2|-|TRBJ2-7|TRBV4-1
TGCGCCAGCAGTCCCAAGACTAGCGGGGGGTACGAGCAGTACTTC
CASSPKTSGGYEQYF
>TRBD2|-|TRBJ2-5|TRBV4-1
TGCGCCAGCAGCCAAGAAGCGCTAGCGGGAGGGGAGCGGGAGACCCAGTACTTC
CASSQEALAGGERETQYF
>-|-|TRBJ2-3|TRBV5-1
TGCGCCAGCAGCGCGGGGGATACGCAGTATTTT
CASSAGDTQYF
>TRBD1|-|TRBJ1-5|TRBV18
TGTGCCAGCTCCGGACAGGGTCAGCCCCAGCATTTT
CASSGQGQPQHF
>-|-|TRBJ2-5|TRBV3-1/TRBV3-2
TGTGCCAGCAGCCAAGATCGAGGTAGATCAGAGACCCAGTACTTC
CASSQDRGRSETQYF
>-|-|TRBJ1-2|TRBV18
TGTGCCAGCTCACCAGAGGGTGCCTATGGCTACACCTTC
CASSPEGAYGYTF
>TRBD1|-|TRBJ1-6|TRBV19
TGTGCCAGTAGTATTGATGGACAGGGGAGTAAAGGGGATTCACCCCTCCACTTT
CASSIDGQGSKGDSPLHF
>TRBD2|-|TRBJ2-3|TRBV18
TGTGCCAGCTCACCACCGGGGCGAGCGGGAGGTGATACGCAGTATTTT
CASSPPGRAGGDTQYF
>-|few|TRBJ1-1|TRBV4-3
TGCGCCAGCAGCCAAGATCCCAGGAACACTGAAGCTTTCTTT
CASSQDPRNTEAFF
>-|-|TRBJ2-7|TRBV5-8
TGTGCCAGCAGCTTGGACATCACCTACGAGCAGTACTTC
CASSLDITYEQYF
>-|-|TRBJ1-1|TRBV6-4
TGTGCCAGCAGAAGCGACCTGAATGCTGCTAACACTGAAGCTTTCTTT
CASRSDLNAANTEAFF
>TRBD1|few|TRBJ2-5|TRBV5-4
TGTGCCAGCAGCTTCGGGGGACAGGTCTCCCAAGAGACCCAGTACTTC
CASSFGGQVSQETQYF
>-|-|TRBJ1-1|TRBV9
TGTGCCAGCAGCGTAGTCGGGGGAGGCACTGAAGCTTTCTTT
CASSVVGGGTEAFF
>TRBD1|-|TRBJ1-2|TRBV28
TGTGCCAGCAGCCCCCCCCCGGGCCGGACAGGGAGAAACTATGGCTACACCTTC
CASSPPPGRTGRNYGYTF
>TRBD1|-|TRBJ1-1|TRBV10-1
TGCGCCAGCAGTGCCGGGACAGGGGGCCCGGGCACTGAAGCTTTCTTT
CASSAGTGGPGTEAFF
>TRBD2|-|TRBJ2-1|TRBV18
TGTGCCAGCTCACCAGCGACTAGCGGGACTAGCTCCTACAATGAGCAGTTCTTC
CASSPATSGTSSYNEQFF
>-|-|TRBJ2-7|TRBV24-1
TGTGCCACCAGTGATGCAGGGCTCGAGCAGTACTTC
CATSDAGLEQYF
>-|few|TRBJ1-4|TRBV6-5
TGTGCCAGCAGTTACTCGACACAGACTAATGAAAAACTGTTTTTT
CASSYSTQTNEKLFF
>-|-|TRBJ2-7|TRBV18
TGTGCCAGCTCCCAGGGGAGTTTGACCTACGAGCAGTACTTC
CASSQGSLTYEQYF
>TRBD2|-|TRBJ2-7|TRBV7-2
TGTGCCAGCAGCTTAGGACTAGCGGGAGGGTACGAGCAGTACTTC
CASSLGLAGGYEQYF
>TRBD2|-|TRBJ2-3|TRBV3-1/TRBV3-2
TGTGCCAGCGCCCGCGCTAGCGGGGGTACAGATACGCAGTATTTT
CASARASGGTDTQYF
>TRBD1|-|TRBJ1-1|TRBV4-2
TGTGCCAGCAGCCCAGGACAGGGGGCAGGGACTGAAGCTTTCTTT
CASSPGQGAGTEAFF
>-|-|TRBJ1-2|TRBV19
TGTGCCAGTAGTATGGGGTGGCAGGGCACCTATGGCTACACCTTC
CASSMGWQGTYGYTF
>-|once|TRBJ1-5|TRBV5-4
TGTGCCAGCAGCTTGGGGCCGGAGGCACCCTATCAGCCCCAGCATTTT
CASSLGPEAPYQPQHF
>TRBD1|-|TRBJ1-1|TRBV19
TGTGCCAGTAGTAGGGACAGGGGGAGTACTGAAGCTTTCTTT
CASSRDRGSTEAFF
>TRBD1|-|TRBJ1-2|TRBV5-1
TGCGCCAGCAGCTTGGCCGGGACAGGATGGAGAGCTCTATCCGGCTACACCTTC
CASSLAGTGWRALSGYTF
>-|-|TRBJ2-7|TRBV11-2
TGTGCCAGCAGCTTAAGTCGGTCCTACGAGCAGTACTTC
CASSLSRSYEQYF
>TRBD1|once|TRBJ2-1|TRBV19
TGTGCCAGTAGTATGGGGACAGTAGTCTCCTACAATGAGCAGTTCTTC
CASSMGTVVSYNEQFF
>TRBD2|once|TRBJ2-5|TRBV6-6
TGTGCCAGCAGTCAGACCCTCCCGGATAGCGGGAGAGAGACCCAGTACTTC
CASSQTLPDSGRETQYF
>-|-|TRBJ1-5|TRBV24-1
TGTGCCACCAGTGATACTAGGGAGAGGCAGCCCCAGCATTTT
CATSDTRERQPQHF
>TRBD2|once|TRBJ2-2|TRBV5-4
TGTGCCAGCAGCTTGGAGAGCGGGAGAACCGGGGAGCTGTTTTTT
CASSLESGRTGELFF
>TRBD2|-|TRBJ2-2|TRBV30
TGTGCCTGGAGTTTCGGACTAGCGGCCGGGGAGCTGTTTTTT
CAWSFGLAAGELFF
>-|-|TRBJ2-7|TRBV19
TGTGCCAGCAACCCCGGCGGGACAGTCTCCTACGAGCAGTACTTC
CASNPGGTVSYEQYF
>-|-|TRBJ1-2|TRBV2
TGTGCCAGCAGTGAGGGCAGGTTCTATGGCTACACCTTC
CASSEGRFYGYTF
>-|once|TRBJ1-2|TRBV5-1
TGCGCCAGCAGCTTGGAACAGGGTTCCTATGGCTACACCTTC
CASSLEQGSYGYTF
>-|once|TRBJ2-7|TRBV7-2
TGTGCCAGCAGCTTAGTCCGGGTCTCCGAGCAGTACTTC
CASSLVRVSEQYF
>TRBD2|few|TRBJ2-5|TRBV7-2
TGTGCCAGCAGCCGGACTAGCGGGGGGGCCGAGACCCAGTACTTC
CASSRTSGGAETQYF
>-|-|TRBJ1-5|TRBV27
TGTGCCAGCAGTTTTGGGCAGTTCAATCAGCCCCAGCATTTT
CASSFGQFNQPQHF
>-|-|TRBJ2-7|TRBV11-2
TGTGCCAGCAGCTCCCGGAGGGGCACCCAGCAGTACTTC
CASSSRRGTQQYF
>-|-|TRBJ1-2|TRBV7-2
TGTGCCAGCAGCCGGGGAGAAGGTTGGCTCTATGGCTACACCTTC
CASSRGEGWLYGYTF
>-|-|TRBJ2-1|TRBV6-1
TGTGCCAGCAGTGAATCTAGCAGTGAGCAGTTCTTC
CASSESSSEQFF